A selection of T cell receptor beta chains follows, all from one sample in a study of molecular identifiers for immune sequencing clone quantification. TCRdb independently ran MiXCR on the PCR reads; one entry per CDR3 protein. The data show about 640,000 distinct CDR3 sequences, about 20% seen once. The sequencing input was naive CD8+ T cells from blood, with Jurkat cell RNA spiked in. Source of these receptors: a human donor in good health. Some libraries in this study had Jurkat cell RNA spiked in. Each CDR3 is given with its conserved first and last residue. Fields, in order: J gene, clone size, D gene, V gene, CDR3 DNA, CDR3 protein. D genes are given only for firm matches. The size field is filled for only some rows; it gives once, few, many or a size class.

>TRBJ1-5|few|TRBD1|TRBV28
TGTGCCAGCAGTGGCAGACAGGGGGCAGGTAGTCAGCCCCAGCATTTT
CASSGRQGAGSQPQHF
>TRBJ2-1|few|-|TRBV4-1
TGCGCCAGCAGCCAAGCCTCACAGGGTCCTGGTCGGAATGAGCAGTTCTTC
CASSQASQGPGRNEQFF
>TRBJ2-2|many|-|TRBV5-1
TGCGCCAGTAAAAGAAGTGTCAGCCTAAACACCGGGGAGCTGTTTTTT
CASKRSVSLNTGELFF
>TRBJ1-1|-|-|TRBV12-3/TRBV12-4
TGTGCCTGCAGTCTCGGAGGCGACACTGAAGCTTTCTTT
CACSLGGDTEAFF
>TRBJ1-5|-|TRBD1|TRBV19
TGTGCCAGTAGTCCCGGGACAGGAACCTTTCCCCAGCATTTT
CASSPGTGTFPQHF
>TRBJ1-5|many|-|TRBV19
TGTGCCAGTAGTATAGCCGGCGGTTACATGAGCAATCAGCCCCAGCATTTT
CASSIAGGYMSNQPQHF
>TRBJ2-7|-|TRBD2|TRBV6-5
TGTGCCAGCAGTAATAGCGGGAGGCCTAATCCCTACGAGCAGTACTTC
CASSNSGRPNPYEQYF
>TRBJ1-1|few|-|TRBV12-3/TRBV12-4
TGTGCCAGCAGTTCCTCAGGGGTTGAAGCTTTCTTT
CASSSSGVEAFF
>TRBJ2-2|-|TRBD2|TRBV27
TGTGCCAGCAGTTTGTCGGGCGGGAGTGTAACCGGGGAGCTGTTTTTT
CASSLSGGSVTGELFF
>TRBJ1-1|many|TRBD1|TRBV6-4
TGTGCCAGCAGTGACAGGGGGCACCCAACTTTCTTT
CASSDRGHPTFF
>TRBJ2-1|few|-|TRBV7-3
TGTGCCAGCAGCATTCTTCTGGGGAATGAGCAGTCCTTC
CASSILLGNEQSF
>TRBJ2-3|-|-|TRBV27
TGTGCCAGCAGTTTGGTGGGGGGCCGAAGCACAGGTACGCAGTACTTT
CASSLVGGRSTGTQYF
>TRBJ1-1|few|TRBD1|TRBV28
TGTGCCAGCAGGACAGGGGGTAGGATGATTGAAGCTTTCTTT
CASRTGGRMIEAFF
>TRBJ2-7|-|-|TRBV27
TGTGCCAGCAGTTCGGGGCCCGAGGAGTACTTC
CASSSGPEEYF
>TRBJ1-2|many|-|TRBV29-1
TGCAGCGTCGATCTAGGACAGACTAACTATGGCTACACCTTC
CSVDLGQTNYGYTF
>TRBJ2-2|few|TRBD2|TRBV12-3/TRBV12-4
TGTGCCAGCAGTCCACTAGCGGGAGGGCCGGACGGGGAGCTGTTTTTT
CASSPLAGGPDGELFF
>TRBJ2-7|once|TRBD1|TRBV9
TGTGCCAGCAGCGCAGGACAGGGGGCCTACGAGCAGTGCTTC
CASSAGQGAYEQCF
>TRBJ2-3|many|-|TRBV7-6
TGTGCCAGCAGCTTATTAGTGACAGATACGCAGTATTTT
CASSLLVTDTQYF
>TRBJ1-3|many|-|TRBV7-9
TGTGCCAGCAGGCATCTCAAGGCGGGGCTCGGAAACACCATATATTTT
CASRHLKAGLGNTIYF
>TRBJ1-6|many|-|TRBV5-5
TGTGCCAGCAGCTTGGCTGTGACTCAGAATTCACCCCTCCACTTT
CASSLAVTQNSPLHF
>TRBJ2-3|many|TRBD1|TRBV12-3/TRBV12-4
TGTGCCAGCACCCCTGATGTGGGGACAGGGCATGCAGATACGCAGTATTTT
CASTPDVGTGHADTQYF
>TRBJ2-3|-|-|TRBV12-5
TGTGCTAGTAACAAAGGGTTAATCACAGATACGCTGTATTTT
CASNKGLITDTLYF
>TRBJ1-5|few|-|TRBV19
TGTGCCAGTAGTATAGATCAGGGTTTTGGCAATCAGCCCCAGCATTTT
CASSIDQGFGNQPQHF
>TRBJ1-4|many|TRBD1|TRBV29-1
TGCAGCGTTGAAGCCGGGGGGACAGGGGATGAAAAACTGTTTTTT
CSVEAGGTGDEKLFF
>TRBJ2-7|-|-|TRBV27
TGTGCCAGCGGGATCGGGAAGGGGACTCCCAAATTC
CASGIGKGTPKF
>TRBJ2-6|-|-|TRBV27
TGTGCCAGCAGTTTTCTCTCCTCGAGCTCTGGGGCCAACGTCCTGACTTTC
CASSFLSSSSGANVLTF
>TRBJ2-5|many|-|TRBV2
TGTGCCAGCAGTTCCCAACATGGAGAGACCCAGTACTTC
CASSSQHGETQYF
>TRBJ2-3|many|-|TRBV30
TGTGCCTGGAGCGCCCAGACTAGCACAGATACGCAGTATTTT
CAWSAQTSTDTQYF
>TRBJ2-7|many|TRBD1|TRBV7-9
TGTGCCAGCAGCGGCGGCAGGGGGTACGAGCAGTACTTC
CASSGGRGYEQYF
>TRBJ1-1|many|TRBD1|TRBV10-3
TGTGCCATCAGTGAGTCGGGACAGGGGAGCACTGAAGCTTTCTTT
CAISESGQGSTEAFF
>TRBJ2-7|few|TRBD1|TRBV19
TGTGCCAGTAGTATAGCATACAGGGGGTACGAGCAGTACTTC
CASSIAYRGYEQYF
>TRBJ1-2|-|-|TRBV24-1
TGTGCCCCCCAAGAGGGGGATTTATTATGCGGCTACACCTTC
CAPQEGDLLCGYTF
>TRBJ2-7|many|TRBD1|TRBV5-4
TGTGCCAGCAGCTTGGACGGGACAGCAGCCTACGAGCAGTACTTC
CASSLDGTAAYEQYF
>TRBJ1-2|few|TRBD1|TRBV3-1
TGTGCCAGCAGCCATAGTGGGACAGGGGCCTATGGCTACACCTTC
CASSHSGTGAYGYTF
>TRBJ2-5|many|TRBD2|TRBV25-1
TGTGCCAGCACAGCGGGAGGAGAGACCCAGTACTTC
CASTAGGETQYF
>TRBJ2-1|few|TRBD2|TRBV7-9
TGTGCCAGCAGCTTACTAGCGGGAGCGGTCAATGAGCAGTTCTTC
CASSLLAGAVNEQFF
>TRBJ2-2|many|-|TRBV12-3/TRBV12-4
TGTGCCAGCAGTTTAGTTACGGTGGCCGGGGAGCTGTTTTTT
CASSLVTVAGELFF
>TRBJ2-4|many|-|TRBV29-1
TGCAGCGTGGCAGCGGAAGGGGACAAAAACATTCAGTACTTC
CSVAAEGDKNIQYF
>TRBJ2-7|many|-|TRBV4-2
TGTGCCAGCAGCCAGGGGGACTGGCAGACCTACGAGCAGTACTTC
CASSQGDWQTYEQYF
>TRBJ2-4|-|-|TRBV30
TGTGCCTGGAGCGACGGGGCCAAAAACATTCAGCACTTC
CAWSDGAKNIQHF
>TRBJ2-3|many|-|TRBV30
TGTGCCCGACGACCCAGTAGCACAGATACGCAGTATTTT
CARRPSSTDTQYF
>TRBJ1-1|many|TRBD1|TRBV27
TGTGCCAGCAGTTTTACAGGGGGCACTGAAGCTTTCTTT
CASSFTGGTEAFF
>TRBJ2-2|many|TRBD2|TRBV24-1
TGTGCCACCAGGAGGCTAGCGGGAGTTTGGAACACCGGGGAGCTGTTTTTT
CATRRLAGVWNTGELFF
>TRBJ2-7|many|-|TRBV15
TGTGCCACCAGCAGGGGCTCCTACGAGCAGTACTTC
CATSRGSYEQYF
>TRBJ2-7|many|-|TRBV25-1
TGTGCCAGCAGTGGACGGACGGTCTCCTACGAGCAGTACTTC
CASSGRTVSYEQYF
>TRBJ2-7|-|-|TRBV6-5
TGTGCCAGCAGTCGAGGGTCCCACGAGCAGTACTTC
CASSRGSHEQYF
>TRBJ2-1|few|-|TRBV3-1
TGTGCCAGCAGCCAAAGCTTGGTCCCCGGGTCCTACAATGAGCAGTTCTTC
CASSQSLVPGSYNEQFF
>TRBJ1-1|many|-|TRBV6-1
TGTGCCAGCAGCATGGACCCGAACACTGAAGCTTTCTTT
CASSMDPNTEAFF
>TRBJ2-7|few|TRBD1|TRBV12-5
TGTGCTAGTGGGCCGACAGGGATTGGTGGGCAGTACTTC
CASGPTGIGGQYF
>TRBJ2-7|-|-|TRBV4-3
TGCGCCAGCAGCCAAGATTTTAGTATTGTGTCCTACGAGCAGTACTTC
CASSQDFSIVSYEQYF
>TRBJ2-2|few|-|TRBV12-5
TGTGCTAGTGGTTTCAGTCCCGGGGAGCTGTTTTTT
CASGFSPGELFF